Listed below are T cell receptor beta chains from one sample, sequenced in a study of OX40 agonist ivuxolimab in advanced cancers. Assay used: immunoSEQ multiplex PCR; TCRdb lists only in-frame clones, some missing. The sample carries some 58,000 clones, around 90% recorded once. The source was CD4+ or CD8+ T cells sorted from blood, collected in a trial of the OX40 agonist ivuxolimab. Receptor source: an adult with an advanced solid tumor such as melanoma, head and neck, liver or kidney cancer. The CDR3 runs from the conserved cysteine through the conserved F or W. The order of the fields is V gene, clone size, D gene, J gene, CDR3 protein, CDR3 DNA. D genes are given only for firm matches. The size field is filled for only some rows; it gives once, few, many or a size class.

V gene: TRBV2
clone size: few
D gene: -
J gene: TRBJ1-5
CDR3 protein: CASKGFIDGNQPQHF
CDR3 DNA: TGTGCCAGCAAGGGGTTCATAGACGGCAATCAGCCCCAGCATTTT

V gene: TRBV7-3
clone size: -
D gene: TRBD2
J gene: TRBJ2-1
CDR3 protein: CASSSVGGRDYNEQFF
CDR3 DNA: TGTGCCAGCAGCTCCGTTGGCGGGAGGGACTACAATGAGCAGTTCTTC

V gene: TRBV28
clone size: -
D gene: TRBD1
J gene: TRBJ1-4
CDR3 protein: CASGMDRPNEKLFF
CDR3 DNA: TGTGCCAGCGGAATGGACAGGCCCAATGAAAAACTGTTTTTT

V gene: TRBV15
clone size: -
D gene: -
J gene: TRBJ1-6
CDR3 protein: CATSQVIGDSPLHF
CDR3 DNA: TGTGCCACCTCACAGGTTATTGGGGATTCACCCCTCCACTTT

V gene: TRBV19
clone size: -
D gene: -
J gene: TRBJ1-4
CDR3 protein: CASSIDRNEKLFF
CDR3 DNA: TGTGCCAGTAGTATAGACCGAAATGAAAAACTGTTTTTT

V gene: TRBV5-1
clone size: -
D gene: -
J gene: TRBJ2-3
CDR3 protein: CASSPQGSARGDTQYF
CDR3 DNA: TGCGCCAGCAGCCCCCAGGGGAGCGCGCGGGGAGATACGCAGTATTTT

V gene: TRBV7-9
clone size: -
D gene: TRBD1
J gene: TRBJ1-2
CDR3 protein: CASSPGQSAAYGYTF
CDR3 DNA: TGTGCCAGCAGCCCGGGACAGAGTGCGGCCTATGGCTACACCTTC

V gene: TRBV6-6
clone size: -
D gene: -
J gene: TRBJ1-1
CDR3 protein: CASSPDNSLNTEAFF
CDR3 DNA: TGTGCCAGCAGTCCCGACAATAGCCTGAACACTGAAGCTTTCTTT

V gene: TRBV6-5
clone size: -
D gene: TRBD2
J gene: TRBJ2-7
CDR3 protein: CASSWSGRYEQYF
CDR3 DNA: TGTGCCAGCAGTTGGAGCGGGAGGTACGAGCAGTACTTC

V gene: TRBV5-1
clone size: -
D gene: -
J gene: TRBJ2-3
CDR3 protein: CASSFEGLGTDTQYF
CDR3 DNA: TGCGCCAGCAGCTTCGAGGGGCTGGGCACAGATACGCAGTATTTT

V gene: TRBV30
clone size: -
D gene: -
J gene: TRBJ1-1
CDR3 protein: CAWSVLDTEAFF
CDR3 DNA: TGTGCCTGGAGTGTATTGGACACTGAAGCTTTCTTT

V gene: TRBV4-1
clone size: -
D gene: TRBD2
J gene: TRBJ2-2
CDR3 protein: CASSQEAGLAGFNTGELFF
CDR3 DNA: TGCGCCAGCAGCCAAGAGGCAGGGCTAGCGGGATTTAACACCGGGGAGCTGTTTTTT

V gene: TRBV6-5
clone size: -
D gene: -
J gene: TRBJ1-1
CDR3 protein: CASSLGLSNTEAFF
CDR3 DNA: TGTGCCAGCAGCCTCGGACTTTCGAACACTGAAGCTTTCTTT

V gene: TRBV5-3
clone size: -
D gene: -
J gene: TRBJ2-5
CDR3 protein: CARSLTSLQETQYF
CDR3 DNA: TGTGCCAGAAGCCTGACTAGTCTTCAAGAGACCCAGTACTTC

V gene: TRBV7-9
clone size: -
D gene: -
J gene: TRBJ2-1
CDR3 protein: CASTPSVGGYEQFF
CDR3 DNA: TGTGCCAGCACCCCTAGCGTGGGGGGCTATGAGCAGTTCTTC

V gene: TRBV6-6
clone size: -
D gene: -
J gene: TRBJ1-1
CDR3 protein: CAALSGTEAFF
CDR3 DNA: TGTGCCGCTCTAAGCGGGACTGAAGCTTTCTTT

V gene: TRBV19
clone size: -
D gene: TRBD2
J gene: TRBJ2-3
CDR3 protein: CASRGTTTDTQYF
CDR3 DNA: TGTGCCAGTAGAGGGACTACTACAGATACGCAGTATTTT

V gene: TRBV5-1
clone size: -
D gene: -
J gene: TRBJ1-6
CDR3 protein: CASSLWGTGSSYNSPLHF
CDR3 DNA: TGCGCCAGCAGCTTGTGGGGTACAGGGAGCTCCTATAATTCACCCCTCCACTTT

V gene: TRBV11-2
clone size: -
D gene: -
J gene: TRBJ2-1
CDR3 protein: CASSSRGLSYNEQFF
CDR3 DNA: TGTGCCAGCAGCTCCCGCGGTCTCTCCTACAATGAGCAGTTCTTC

V gene: TRBV18
clone size: -
D gene: -
J gene: TRBJ1-1
CDR3 protein: CASSWSMGTEAFF
CDR3 DNA: TGTGCCAGCTCTTGGTCTATGGGAACTGAAGCTTTCTTT

V gene: TRBV7-9
clone size: once
D gene: TRBD2
J gene: TRBJ2-3
CDR3 protein: CASSPRYGREIDTQYF
CDR3 DNA: TGTGCCAGCAGCCCCCGGTACGGGAGGGAGATAGATACGCAGTATTTT

V gene: TRBV6-5
clone size: -
D gene: TRBD1
J gene: TRBJ2-7
CDR3 protein: CASSSPRDRGSYEQYF
CDR3 DNA: TGTGCCAGCAGTTCTCCCCGGGACAGGGGTTCCTACGAGCAGTACTTC

V gene: TRBV28
clone size: medium-sized
D gene: -
J gene: TRBJ1-1
CDR3 protein: CASGVSIGENTEAFF
CDR3 DNA: TGTGCCAGCGGCGTTTCGATAGGGGAGAACACTGAAGCTTTCTTT

V gene: TRBV29-1
clone size: -
D gene: -
J gene: TRBJ2-3
CDR3 protein: CSVGGGYDTQYF
CDR3 DNA: TGCAGCGTTGGTGGGGGGTACGATACGCAGTATTTT

V gene: TRBV5-1
clone size: -
D gene: -
J gene: TRBJ1-2
CDR3 protein: CASSLGGENYGYTF
CDR3 DNA: TGCGCCAGCAGCTTGGGAGGGGAGAACTATGGCTACACCTTC

V gene: TRBV6-1
clone size: -
D gene: -
J gene: TRBJ1-2
CDR3 protein: CASSEMPQENYGYTF
CDR3 DNA: TGTGCCAGCAGTGAAATGCCTCAGGAAAACTATGGCTACACCTTC

V gene: TRBV11-2
clone size: -
D gene: TRBD1
J gene: TRBJ2-7
CDR3 protein: CASSPDRVPYEQYF
CDR3 DNA: TGTGCCAGCAGCCCAGACAGGGTGCCCTACGAGCAGTACTTC

V gene: TRBV2
clone size: -
D gene: TRBD1
J gene: TRBJ2-1
CDR3 protein: CASSLDRGEQFF
CDR3 DNA: TGTGCCAGCAGCCTTGACAGGGGTGAGCAGTTCTTC

V gene: TRBV5-5
clone size: -
D gene: -
J gene: TRBJ1-1
CDR3 protein: CASSLVFLVQTEAFF
CDR3 DNA: TGTGCCAGCAGCTTGGTATTTTTAGTGCAGACTGAAGCTTTCTTT

V gene: TRBV18
clone size: -
D gene: -
J gene: TRBJ1-2
CDR3 protein: CASSPYQGGVWGYTF
CDR3 DNA: TGTGCCAGCTCACCGTATCAGGGCGGCGTTTGGGGCTACACCTTC